A selection of T cell receptor beta chains follows, all from one sample in a study of cytomegalovirus exposure and HLA in healthy donors. Profiled with immunoSEQ multiplex PCR; TCRdb holds only in-frame clones, not every one. Counted here are 150,000 or so clones, 73% occurring once; the ten biggest clones make up approximately 1.6%. The sequenced material came from PBMCs. These receptors all stem from a woman under 30 in good health and CMV-seronegative. The CDR3 runs from the conserved cysteine through the conserved F or W. A D gene is named only where the DNA matches it firmly. Rows give clone size only sometimes, using once, few, many, or a class for an expanded clone.

j_call d_call v_call cdr3_length clone_size cdr3_aa cdr3_nt
TRBJ2-2 TRBD2 TRBV28 20 . CASSFTPGTSGGANTGELFF TGTGCCAGCAGTTTTACCCCCGGGACTAGCGGGGGGGCGAACACCGGGGAGCTGTTTTTT
TRBJ2-2 . TRBV13 16 . CASSLSPGYRTGELFF TGTGCCAGCAGCTTGTCCCCAGGGTATAGGACCGGGGAGCTGTTTTTT
TRBJ2-3 . TRBV4-2 16 once CASSQGTISSTDTQYF TGTGCCAGCAGCCAAGGGACTATCTCTAGCACAGATACGCAGTATTTT
TRBJ1-1 . TRBV7-9 14 . CASSLVAGAGEAFF TGTGCCAGCAGCTTAGTTGCGGGGGCTGGGGAAGCTTTCTTT
TRBJ1-6 . TRBV27 12 . CASSLEGAPLHF TGTGCCAGCAGTTTAGAGGGGGCACCCCTCCACTTT
TRBJ2-3 TRBD2 TRBV9 16 few CASSLGAGAGTDTQYF TGTGCCAGCAGCCTCGGAGCGGGAGCTGGCACAGATACGCAGTATTTT
TRBJ2-5 . TRBV7-2 11 . CASSLQETQYF TGTGCCAGCAGCTTACAGGAGACCCAGTACTTC
TRBJ2-2 . TRBV6-1 13 . CASRTVNTGELFF TGTGCCAGCAGAACAGTGAACACCGGGGAGCTGTTTTTT
TRBJ2-5 . TRBV5-1 12 . CASSSSQETQYF TGCGCCAGCAGCTCGAGCCAAGAGACCCAGTACTTC
TRBJ2-7 . TRBV7-9 13 . CASSLLAEYEQYF TGTGCCAGCAGCTTACTTGCGGAGTACGAGCAGTACTTC
TRBJ1-1 . TRBV28 13 . CASRKQPGAEAFF TGTGCCAGCAGGAAACAGCCAGGGGCTGAAGCTTTCTTT
TRBJ2-2 TRBD2 TRBV4-3 19 . CASSQDWGLAGVSTGELFF TGCGCCAGCAGCCAAGACTGGGGACTAGCGGGAGTCAGCACCGGGGAGCTGTTTTTT
TRBJ2-2 . TRBV9 13 once CASSVQASGELFF TGTGCCAGCAGCGTACAAGCCTCCGGGGAGCTGTTTTTT
TRBJ1-2 . TRBV7-9 13 . CASSFAMGDGYTF TGTGCCAGCAGCTTTGCCATGGGCGATGGCTACACCTTC
TRBJ1-1 . TRBV19 13 . CASSSTGNTEAFF TGTGCCAGTAGTTCAACAGGGAACACTGAAGCTTTCTTT
TRBJ2-5 . TRBV2 13 . CASKEGTKETQYF TGTGCCAGCAAGGAGGGTACGAAAGAGACCCAGTACTTC
TRBJ1-2 TRBD1 TRBV5-6 11 . CASSFGQGDTF TGTGCCAGCAGCTTCGGGCAGGGGGATACCTTC
TRBJ2-5 . TRBV7-2 16 . CASSLRVGGTGETQYF TGTGCCAGCAGCTTGAGGGTGGGCGGGACGGGAGAGACCCAGTACTTC
TRBJ1-4 . TRBV9 15 few CASSVAPSPGEKLFF TGTGCCAGCAGCGTAGCTCCCTCACCAGGGGAAAAACTGTTTTTT
TRBJ1-1 TRBD1 TRBV11-2 16 . CASSLGAGGYGREAFF TGTGCCAGCAGCTTAGGGGCAGGGGGCTACGGTCGCGAAGCTTTCTTT
TRBJ1-2 . TRBV28 15 . CASSFGVLPVEGYTF TGTGCCAGCAGTTTCGGAGTGCTCCCTGTCGAAGGCTACACCTTC
TRBJ2-3 TRBD2 TRBV7-8 20 . CASSLPFGTSGRISTDTQYF TGTGCCAGCAGCTTACCCTTCGGGACTAGCGGGAGAATCAGCACAGATACGCAGTATTTT
TRBJ1-1 . TRBV28 16 . CASRFEGSRMNTEAFF TGTGCCAGCAGGTTTGAGGGTTCTCGGATGAACACTGAAGCTTTCTTT
TRBJ1-1 TRBD1 TRBV2 16 . CASSNRDRLADTEAFF TGTGCCAGCAGTAACCGGGACAGGCTGGCGGACACTGAAGCTTTCTTT
TRBJ2-1 TRBD1 TRBV7-3 15 . CASSLYRGPYNEQFF TGTGCCAGCAGCTTATACAGGGGACCCTACAATGAGCAGTTCTTC
TRBJ2-1 . TRBV5-8 12 . CASSWNRDEQFF TGTGCCAGCAGCTGGAACAGGGATGAGCAGTTCTTC
TRBJ2-1 TRBD1 TRBV23-1 16 . CASSQWDRGLHNEQFF TGCGCCAGCAGTCAATGGGACAGGGGGCTCCACAATGAGCAGTTCTTC
TRBJ2-1 . TRBV7-9 17 . CASSLAPRFFSYNEQFF TGTGCCAGCAGCTTAGCCCCGCGATTTTTCTCCTACAATGAGCAGTTCTTC
TRBJ2-2 . TRBV6-5 14 . CASSYWAGTGELFF TGTGCCAGCAGTTACTGGGCGGGAACCGGGGAGCTGTTTTTT
TRBJ2-2 . TRBV14 15 . CASSPMEWGAGELFF TGTGCCAGCAGCCCGATGGAGTGGGGAGCCGGGGAGCTGTTTTTT
TRBJ2-7 . TRBV6-5 13 . CASSYRRSYEQYF TGTGCCAGCAGTTACCGCAGGTCCTACGAGCAGTACTTT
TRBJ2-5 TRBD2 TRBV18 15 . CASSPLGLAGETQYF TGTGCCAGCTCACCACTTGGACTAGCGGGAGAGACCCAGTACTTC
TRBJ1-2 . TRBV29-1 12 . CSVERQPYGYTF TGCAGCGTTGAGCGACAGCCCTATGGCTACACCTTC
TRBJ1-1 TRBD1 TRBV7-9 15 . CASSLGSGGWTEAFF TGTGCCAGCAGCTTAGGCTCAGGGGGGTGGACTGAAGCTTTCTTT
TRBJ2-7 . TRBV4-3 16 . CASSQFYGRGSYEQYF TGCGCCAGCAGCCAATTTTATGGCCGAGGGTCCTACGAGCAGTACTTC
TRBJ2-5 . TRBV25-1 15 . CASSDLRDIQETQYF TGTGCCAGCAGTGATCTCCGGGACATCCAAGAGACCCAGTACTTC
TRBJ1-5 . TRBV2 13 . CASGQGMGQPQHF TGTGCCAGCGGTCAGGGGATGGGTCAGCCCCAGCATTTT
TRBJ2-1 TRBD2 TRBV6-5 14 . CASSYWRGGNEQFF TGTGCCAGCAGTTACTGGCGGGGGGGCAATGAGCAGTTCTTC
TRBJ1-2 . TRBV20-1 11 . CSARDQGAHTF TGCAGTGCTAGAGATCAGGGTGCCCACACCTTC
TRBJ2-1 TRBD2 TRBV7-6 21 . CASSRGAGTRFSPTNHNEQFF TGTGCCAGCAGTCGGGGCGCCGGGACTAGGTTTTCCCCCACGAACCACAATGAGCAGTTCTTC
TRBJ2-1 TRBD2 TRBV7-9 17 few CASSPRPGQGGSNEQFF TGTGCCAGCAGCCCCCGCCCCGGGCAGGGAGGGAGCAATGAGCAGTTCTTC
TRBJ1-1 . TRBV9 13 few CASSVDGSQVAFF TGTGCCAGCAGCGTAGATGGGTCCCAGGTGGCTTTCTTT
TRBJ2-5 TRBD2 TRBV10-3 16 . CAISVGLAGSEETQYF TGTGCCATCAGTGTCGGACTAGCGGGGTCCGAGGAGACCCAGTACTTC
TRBJ1-1 . TRBV9 16 . CASSPPERELNTEAFF TGTGCCAGCAGCCCACCTGAGAGGGAGTTGAACACTGAAGCTTTCTTT
TRBJ2-5 . TRBV7-2 16 . CASSLGWGGGEETQYF TGTGCCAGCAGCTTAGGTTGGGGGGGCGGGGAAGAGACCCAGTACTTC
TRBJ2-6 . TRBV4-3 16 medium-sized CASSSMSGAGANVLTF TGCGCCAGCAGCTCCATGTCGGGGGCTGGGGCCAACGTCCTGACTTTC
TRBJ1-3 . TRBV7-9 14 few CASSLSYSGNTIYF TGTGCCAGCAGCTTATCGTACTCTGGAAACACCATATATTTT
TRBJ1-2 . TRBV4-3 15 . CASSQGYRVYSGYTF TGCGCCAGCAGCCAGGGTTACAGGGTTTATTCTGGCTACACCTTC
TRBJ2-3 TRBD1 TRBV9 15 few CASSLTGGQTDTQYF TGTGCCAGCAGCTTAACAGGGGGCCAGACAGATACGCAGTATTTT
TRBJ1-2 . TRBV18 15 . CASSPPTGENYGYTF TGTGCCAGCTCACCACCGACAGGAGAGAACTATGGCTACACCTTC